Each of the 17 T cell receptor beta chains below was sequenced from the same sample in a study of naive and memory T cell subsets. Study findings and constraints: Possibly reflecting memory cells re-expressing CD45RA, a few larger clonotypes occurred in naive repertoires, especially CD8.

The beta constant-region primer was an equimolar mix of two oligonucleotides covering TRBC1 and TRBC2. Nested alpha and beta constant-region primers with the SP2 primer drove four PCR rounds on ligated cDNA. In TCRdb, the UMI-ligation and nested PCR reads were re-called with MiXCR into one record per CDR3 protein. The sample shows roughly 150,000 distinct CDR3 sequences, under 25% of them seen only once. Their antigens are not known. Sequencing was done on a sample of naive CD8+ T cells from blood. The receptors here all came from a human donor in good health.

The chain combines TRBV20-1 with TRBJ1-2, with TRBD1 identical over 7 bases. Germline CDR1 DFQATT, CDR2 SNEGSKA (reference sequence). Trimming removed 2 bases from V and 0 bases from J; junction bases left unmatched: 3. The CDR3 runs to 14 residues. The CDR3 spells CSARRQGANYGYTF. DNA of the CDR3: TGCAGTGCTAGACGCCAGGGGGCTAACTATGGCTACACCTTC.

The chain employs TRBV20-1 and TRBJ2-7, with 7 bases that match TRBD2. V was clipped by 0 bases and J by 3 bases; unmatched bases: 2. Germline assignment: CDR1 DFQATT and CDR2 SNEGSKA (reference sequence). CDR3 length: 13 amino acids. The CDR3: CSAREGTNYEQYF. The CDR3 nucleotides read TGCAGTGCTAGAGAGGGGACTAACTACGAGCAGTACTTC.

J is TRBJ2-1 and V is TRBV29-1; 13 bases match TRBD2. CDR3 length: 17 amino acids. Per germline, CDR1 SQVTM and CDR2 ANQGSEA. V lost 2 bases and J lost 5; bases outside the gene matches: 9. The DNA of the CDR3 is TGCAGCGTTGAATTGACTAGCGGGAGGCCCTATCACAATGAGCAGTTCTTC. Encoded protein: CSVELTSGRPYHNEQFF.

This clonotype appeared a few times. J is TRBJ2-1 and V is TRBV13, with 7 bases identical to TRBD1. Germline V gene lookup returns CDR1 PRHDT and CDR2 FYEKMQ (reference sequence). The CDR3 consists of 15 residues. J lost 8 bases, V lost 1 base, and 8 bases had no gene match. The CDR3 loop reads CASSLVTGQLDEQFF. DNA for the CDR3: TGTGCCAGCAGCTTAGTGACAGGGCAGTTGGATGAGCAGTTCTTC.

This rearrangement joins TRBV28 to TRBJ2-1; perhaps TRBD2 as D (6 bases). The CDR3 length is 17 residues. Trimming removed 3 bases at V and 1 base at J, with 16 bases between. The germline gives CDR1 MDHEN, CDR2 SYDVKM. The chain's CDR3 is CASSLLTGEWSYNEQFF. The CDR3 bases are TGTGCCAGCAGTTTGCTTACGGGAGAATGGTCCTACAATGAGCAGTTCTTC.

This clonotype came up a few times. This chain links TRBV5-5 with TRBJ1-2; possibly TRBD1 for D (5 bases). Germline V CDR1 and CDR2: SGHKS, YYEKEE (reference sequence). CDR3 length: 16 residues. The ends were cut back, 7 bases at V and 3 bases at J, with 22 bases in the middle. In DNA form, the CDR3 reads TGTGCCAGCGCCCCCGTCCGGGGGGTGGACTACTATGGCTACACCTTC. As protein: CASAPVRGVDYYGYTF.

The V gene is TRBV29-1, the J gene TRBJ2-5; D possibly corresponds to TRBD1 (6 bases). This CDR3 is 13 amino acids long. Germline V gives CDR1 SQVTM, CDR2 ANQGSEA. The V end lost 5 bases, the J end lost 1 base, and 11 bases lay between the germline ends. The CDR3 nucleotides are TGCAGCGTTTACAGGGTCGCCCAAGAGACCCAGTACTTC. Translation gives CSVYRVAQETQYF. The full variable domain, its missing parts supplied by reference TRBV29-1 and TRBJ2-5, is SAVISQKPSRDICQRGTSLTIQCQVDSQVTMMFWYRQQPGQSLTLIATANQGSEATYESGFVIDKFPISRPNLTFSTLTVSNMSPEDSSIYLCSVYRVAQETQYFGPGTRLLVL.

The chain uses TRBV7-6 and TRBJ2-2; TRBD2 matches 9 bases. Per the germline V gene, CDR1 is SGHVS and CDR2 is FNYEAQ. J gave up 2 bases and V 1 base, and 8 bases lay outside the gene matches. The CDR3 sequence is 18 residues long. The CDR3 protein is CASSLVYSSGENTGELFF. As DNA, the CDR3 is TGTGCCAGCAGCTTAGTTTACTCTAGCGGGGAAAACACCGGGGAGCTGTTTTTT.

The V and J genes are TRBV11-2 and TRBJ2-5, with D possibly TRBD2 on 6 matching bases. Trimming took 5 bases from V and 3 from J, leaving 19 bases between them. This CDR3 comprises 16 residues. Germline V gene sequence: CDR1 SGHAT, CDR2 FQNNGV. CDR3 loop: CASSHFGRTKEETQYF. In DNA, the CDR3 is TGTGCCAGCAGCCACTTCGGACGGACTAAAGAAGAGACCCAGTACTTC.

The chain carries TRBV29-1 and TRBJ1-2, with D unresolved. V lost 4 bases and J 2 bases, leaving 5 bases between the germline ends. From germline, CDR1 is SQVTM and CDR2 ANQGSEA. The CDR3 length is 11 residues. CDR3 DNA: TGCAGCGTTGCGGGGAACTATGGCTACACCTTC. It yields the protein CSVAGNYGYTF.

The gene calls are TRBV12-3 or TRBV12-4 and TRBJ1-6; D uncertain. This CDR3 has 16 residues. The ends were cut back, 5 bases at V and 6 bases at J, with 17 bases in the middle. In DNA form, the CDR3 reads TGTGCCAGCAGTCACATAGGACCTAATCCTAATTCACCCCTCCACTTT. This codes for CASSHIGPNPNSPLHF.

This clonotype turned up a few times. The V call is TRBV5-1, the J call TRBJ2-1; no clear D. CDR1 is SGHRS and CDR2 is YFSETQ in the germline V gene. V was shortened by 2 bases and J by 0 bases, with 12 bases between the two germline ends. The CDR3 consists of 16 residues. CDR3 coding DNA: TGCGCCAGCAGCTTCCGGGTTCCGAGCTCCTACAATGAGCAGTTCTTC. This sequence encodes CASSFRVPSSYNEQFF.

This sequence joins TRBV6-2 or TRBV6-3 and TRBJ2-7; 8 bases are shared with TRBD2. V shed 7 bases and J 2 bases; nucleotides not matched to a gene: 7. This CDR3 contains 14 residues. From germline, CDR1 is MNHEY and CDR2 SVGEGT. The CDR3 spells CASIATSDPYEQYF. The CDR3 DNA sequence: TGTGCCAGCATCGCGACTAGCGACCCCTACGAGCAGTACTTC.

The CDR3 DNA follows: TGCGCCAGCGGCGGCGACGACTCCTACAATGAGCAGTTCTTC. Translation gives CASGGDDSYNEQFF. The chain uses TRBV10-2 and TRBJ2-1; D uncertain. Trimming shortened V by 8 bases and J by 0 bases, and 11 bases separated the two germline ends. The CDR3 loop spans 14 amino acids. Per germline, CDR1 WSHSY and CDR2 SAAADI.

The chain is built from TRBV28 and TRBJ2-7, with D perhaps matching TRBD2 (6 bases). Per the germline V gene, CDR1 is MDHEN and CDR2 is SYDVKM. V was clipped by 6 bases and J by 3 bases, with 15 bases between them. The CDR3 has 14 amino acids. CDR3 sequence reads: CASSPGGISYEQYF. The CDR3 DNA reads TGTGCCAGCAGCCCGGGCGGGATCAGCTACGAGCAGTACTTC.

A word on this clonotype: A much larger clone differs by one base, so this may be a read error. The chain combines TRBV2 with TRBJ2-7; TRBD2 aligns across 9 bases. Unmatched junction bases numbered 2, after V lost 7 bases and J lost 1 base. Germline CDR1 reads SNHLY; CDR2 reads FYNNEI. This CDR3 is 13 amino acids long. CDR3 bases: TGTGCCAGCAATAGCGGGAGATCCTACGAGCAGTACTTC. The encoded protein is CASNSGRSYEQYF.

V is TRBV6-6 and J is TRBJ1-1; D unclear. Trimming stripped 7 bases from V and 1 base from J, with 22 bases between. Germline V gene sequence: CDR1 MNHNY, CDR2 SVGAGI (reference sequence). The CDR3 has 17 amino acids. The CDR3 coding sequence is TGTGCCAGCACCACGCTCGTGGTGGCCGTCAAGAACACTGAAGCTTTCTTT. Its protein product is CASTTLVVAVKNTEAFF.